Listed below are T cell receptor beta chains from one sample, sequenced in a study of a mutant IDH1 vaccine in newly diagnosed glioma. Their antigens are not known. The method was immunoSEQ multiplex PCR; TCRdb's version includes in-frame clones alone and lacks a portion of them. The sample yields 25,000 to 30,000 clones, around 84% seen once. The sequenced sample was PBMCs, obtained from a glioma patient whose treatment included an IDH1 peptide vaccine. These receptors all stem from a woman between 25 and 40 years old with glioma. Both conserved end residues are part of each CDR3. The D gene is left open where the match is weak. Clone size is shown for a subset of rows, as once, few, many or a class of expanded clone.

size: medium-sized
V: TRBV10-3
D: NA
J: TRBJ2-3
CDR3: CAISPSGGTDTQYF
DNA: TGTGCCATCAGTCCATCCGGGGGCACAGATACGCAGTATTTT

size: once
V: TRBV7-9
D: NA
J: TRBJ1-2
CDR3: CASSSPYGYTF
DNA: TGTGCCAGCAGCTCCCCCTATGGCTACACCTTC

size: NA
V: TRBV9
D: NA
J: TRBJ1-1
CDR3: CASSVGWSGSEAFF
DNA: TGTGCCAGCAGCGTAGGGTGGTCGGGAAGTGAAGCTTTCTTT

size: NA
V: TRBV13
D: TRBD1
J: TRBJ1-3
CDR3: CASSIQGAGGNTIYF
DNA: TGTGCCAGCAGCATACAGGGGGCTGGTGGAAACACCATATATTTT

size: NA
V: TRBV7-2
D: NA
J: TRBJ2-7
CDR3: CASSLSYEQYF
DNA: TGTGCCAGCAGCTTGTCCTACGAGCAGTACTTC

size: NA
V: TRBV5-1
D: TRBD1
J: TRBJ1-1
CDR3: CASSFQGAFNTEAFF
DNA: TGCGCCAGCAGCTTCCAGGGGGCCTTTAACACTGAAGCTTTCTTT

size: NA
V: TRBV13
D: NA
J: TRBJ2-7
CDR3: CASSPGDRFIYEQYF
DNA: TGTGCCAGCAGCCCTGGAGACAGGTTCATCTACGAGCAGTACTTC

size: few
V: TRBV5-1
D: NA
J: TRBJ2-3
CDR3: CASSGRQGTDTQYF
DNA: TGCGCCAGCAGCGGAAGACAGGGCACAGATACGCAGTATTTT

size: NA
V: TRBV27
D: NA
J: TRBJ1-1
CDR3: CASSLMGGRTEAFF
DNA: TGTGCCAGCAGTTTAATGGGGGGACGGACTGAAGCTTTCTTT

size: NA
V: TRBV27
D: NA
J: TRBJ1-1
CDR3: CASSLGGVRWTEAFF
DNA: TGTGCCAGCAGTTTAGGGGGGGTACGATGGACTGAAGCTTTCTTT

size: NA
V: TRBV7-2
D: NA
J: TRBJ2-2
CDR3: CASSRPTVGELFF
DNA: TGTGCCAGCAGCCGACCGACGGTCGGGGAGCTGTTTTTT

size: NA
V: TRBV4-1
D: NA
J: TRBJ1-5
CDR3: CASSQAPGINQPQHF
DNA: TGCGCCAGCAGCCAAGCTCCAGGGATAAATCAGCCCCAGCATTTT

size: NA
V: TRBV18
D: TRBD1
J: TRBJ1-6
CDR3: CASSSSQGANSPLHF
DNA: TGTGCCAGCTCAAGTTCCCAGGGGGCGAATTCACCCCTCCACTTT